Listed here are 10 T cell receptor beta chains from one sample, sequenced in a study of blood T cell repertoires in COVID-19. Only in-frame clones appear in the TCRdb table, and some are missing; sequencing was by immunoSEQ multiplex PCR. The repertoire holds about 92,000 clones, with 80% as singletons. Sequencing was done on a sample of peripheral blood. The receptors were gathered from a woman of 80 years or more with active or convalescent COVID-19.

V and J are TRBV4-1 and TRBJ2-5; 11 nucleotides align to TRBD2. Unmatched junction bases numbered 7, after V lost 0 bases and J lost 1 base. This CDR3 region has 18 residues. Looked up from germline, CDR1 is MGHRA and CDR2 is YSYEKL. This CDR3 reads CASSQDRGSGRVQETQYF. The CDR3 nucleotides are TGCGCCAGCAGCCAAGATCGGGGTAGCGGGAGGGTCCAAGAGACCCAGTACTTC.

The chain couples TRBV7-9 to TRBJ1-1; no firm D call. Trimming cost V 4 bases and J 3 bases, with 24 bases left between them. The CDR3 length is 18 residues. Germline assignment: CDR1 SEHNR and CDR2 FQNEAQ (reference sequence). The CDR3 loop is CASSSHLTLKRSDTEAFF. DNA of the CDR3: TGTGCCAGCAGCTCCCATCTGACTCTTAAACGGAGCGACACTGAAGCTTTCTTT.

This chain joins TRBV5-4 and TRBJ1-2, with 7 bases identical to TRBD1. The CDR3 has 13 residues. The V and J ends lost 6 bases and 6 bases, in that order; junction bases with no gene match: 8. Germline V lookup: CDR1 SGHNT, CDR2 YYREEE (reference sequence). This chain's CDR3 is CASTTGLSDGYTF. The CDR3 DNA reads as TGTGCCAGCACGACAGGGCTGAGCGATGGCTACACCTTC.

This clone was recorded only once. The genes are TRBV19 and TRBJ2-5; perhaps TRBD2 as D (6 bases). V lost 6 bases and J 5 bases, leaving 16 bases between the germline ends. This CDR3 has 14 residues. Germline V lookup: CDR1 LNHDA, CDR2 SQIVND (reference sequence). The CDR3 is CASSLTIGGETQYF. The DNA of the CDR3 is TGTGCCAGTAGCCTGACCATTGGGGGGGAGACCCAGTACTTC.

The gene calls are TRBV6-6 and TRBJ2-7, with a tentative D call TRBD1 (5 bases). V was clipped by 4 bases and J by 5 bases, with 12 bases between them. Germline CDR1 and CDR2: MNHNY and SVGAGI (reference sequence). This CDR3 contains 13 residues. The CDR3 protein is CASSLIGVHEQYF. In DNA form, the CDR3 reads TGTGCCAGCAGTTTGATAGGGGTCCACGAGCAGTACTTC.

The chain couples TRBV5-1 to TRBJ1-1; D not resolved. V was cut by 4 bases and J by 3 bases, with 16 bases left in between. Germline CDR1 SGHRS, CDR2 YFSETQ. CDR3 length equals 15 residues. This CDR3 is CASSGGRTKDTEAFF. The CDR3 region has the DNA TGCGCCAGCAGCGGAGGACGGACCAAGGACACTGAAGCTTTCTTT.

The CDR3 DNA reads as TGTGCCACCAGCAGAGTTCCAACGGGGGAAAAACTGTTTTTT. Residues: CATSRVPTGEKLFF. The rearrangement links TRBV15 to TRBJ1-4; no clear D. The germline gives CDR1 LNHNV, CDR2 YYDKDF (reference sequence). V was shortened by 1 base and J by 8 bases, with 11 bases between the two germline ends. The CDR3 extends over 14 amino acids.

This chain uses TRBV19 with TRBJ1-5, with 8 bases lining up with TRBD1. Germline trimming cut 4 bases from V and 6 bases from J; bases unmatched to any gene: 14. There are 17 residues in the CDR3. Germline V gene lookup returns CDR1 LNHDA and CDR2 SQIVND (reference sequence). The CDR3 spells CASSTTYGQGRAQPQHF. The CDR3 coding sequence is TGTGCCAGTAGTACCACCTATGGACAGGGACGGGCTCAGCCCCAGCATTTT. Filled out from reference TRBV19 and TRBJ1-5, the complete variable domain reads DGGITQSPKYLFRKEGQNVTLSCEQNLNHDAMYWYRQDPGQGLRLIYYSQIVNDFQKGDIAEGYSVSREKKESFPLTVTSAQKNPTAFYLCASSTTYGQGRAQPQHFGDGTRLSIL.

As to this clone: This specimen includes other DNA sequences encoding the same CDR3. J is TRBJ1-5 and V is TRBV6-2 or TRBV6-3; perhaps TRBD1 as D (6 bases). CDR1 MNHEY and CDR2 SVGEGT come from the germline V gene. V was trimmed by 6 bases and J by 6 bases, leaving 15 bases between them. The CDR3 spans 14 residues. The CDR3 nucleotides are TGTGCCAGCAGCTGGACAGTCCGGGGTCAGCCCCAGCATTTT. Amino acids: CASSWTVRGQPQHF.

The gene calls are TRBV21-1 and TRBJ1-3; the table's D gene call, TRBD1, was not cross checked with the DNA. TRBV21-1 is an annotated pseudogene. CDR3 length equals 14 residues. CDR3 loop: CASSMLCRGYTIYF. The CDR3 DNA reads TGTGCCAGCAGCATGCTTTGCAGGGGATACACCATATATTTT.